These 5 T cell receptor beta chains originate from one sample sequenced in a study of control samples from healthy donors and cancer patients. TCRdb's copy holds only in-frame clones and misses some; the assay was immunoSEQ multiplex PCR. The sample consists of about 130,000 clones, approximately 92% of them appearing once. Sequenced material: PBMCs. Receptors originate from a man aged 80 or over with head and neck cancer.

The J gene is TRBJ1-2, the V gene TRBV9; no clear D gene. V gave up 3 bases and J gave up 5 bases, with 17 bases separating them. This CDR3 contains 15 residues. Looked up from germline, CDR1 is SGDLS and CDR2 is YYNGEE. DNA for the CDR3: TGTGCCAGCAGCGGGGCCACACTTTTGGCTTATGGCTACACCTTC. Translating gives CASSGATLLAYGYTF.

The rearrangement links TRBV9 to TRBJ2-3, with 7 bases lining up with TRBD2. Germline CDR1 SGDLS, CDR2 YYNGEE. The CDR3 covers 19 residues. After removal of 3 bases from V and 9 bases from J, the junction contained 25 bases not matched to a gene. The CDR3 region is CASSDPGLGVGLVVETQYF. In DNA form, the CDR3 reads TGTGCCAGCAGCGACCCCGGACTAGGGGTGGGGTTGGTGGTAGAGACGCAGTATTTT. Full variable domain (outside the CDR3, taken from reference TRBV9 and TRBJ2-3): DSGVTQTPKHLITATGQRVTLRCSPRSGDLSVYWYQQSLDQGLQFLIQYYNGEERAKGNILERFSAQQFPDLHSELNLSSLELGDSALYFCASSDPGLGVGLVVETQYFGPGTRLTVL.

The V gene is TRBV6-5, the J gene TRBJ2-3, with TRBD1 matching over 7 bases. In germline, CDR1 is MNHEY, CDR2 SVGAGI. V was pared by 8 bases and J by 6 bases, with 14 bases of the junction left unmatched. The CDR3 totals 15 residues. The CDR3 protein is CASRFTGTALDTQYF. The CDR3 region has the DNA TGTGCCAGCCGATTCACCGGGACAGCCCTGGATACGCAGTATTTT.

The CDR3 loop reads CASSYTVYTF. CDR3 sequence (DNA): TGTGCCAGCAGTTACACGGTCTACACCTTC. The chain employs TRBV6-6 and TRBJ1-2; no reliable D call. V gave up 2 bases and J gave up 10 bases, with 5 bases separating them. The CDR3 sequence is 10 residues long. Germline V gene data show CDR1 as MNHNY and CDR2 as SVGAGI (reference sequence).

This chain joins TRBV5-4 and TRBJ2-5; 11 bases map to TRBD2. This CDR3 contains 16 residues. CDR1 and CDR2 (germline): SGHNT, YYREEE (reference sequence). Trimming removed 4 bases from V and 5 bases from J; junction bases left unmatched: 10. The CDR3 is CASSKPSGRTEETQYF. The CDR3 DNA follows: TGTGCCAGCAGCAAACCTAGCGGGAGGACCGAGGAGACCCAGTACTTC.